These 19 T cell receptor beta chains came from one sample sequenced in a study of blood T cells in healthy people across ages. Primed by a sample-barcoded 5' primer and a J-beta primer mix, a second PCR proceeded for 7 to 11 cycles. TCRdb itself ran the 5' RACE reads through MiXCR, one entry per CDR3 protein. The sample holds about 830,000 distinct CDR3 sequences, around two thirds seen once. Sequenced: blood. The source of these receptors is a man under 40 in good health.

The table lists this clonotype with a count of one. Here the CDR3 reads CASSLGAPSDTQYF. For the CDR3, the DNA is TGTGCCAGCAGTTTAGGGGCTCCCTCAGATACGCAGTATTTT. The rearrangement uses TRBV28 and TRBJ2-3; possible D gene TRBD1, 5 bases. The CDR3 runs to 14 residues. The germline gives CDR1 MDHEN, CDR2 SYDVKM. Trimming took 2 bases from V and 4 from J, leaving 10 bases between them.

The chain links TRBV30 to TRBJ2-7; D remains unclear. The J call may be faulty, since TRBJ2-5 better matches the DNA end. The CDR3 spans 12 residues. In germline, CDR1 is GTSNPN, CDR2 SVGIG (reference sequence). The CDR3: CAWSVMRETQYF. For the CDR3, the DNA is TGTGCCTGGAGTGTAATGCGAGAGACCCAGTACTTC.

The chain uses TRBV7-8 and TRBJ2-4; possibly TRBD1 or TRBD2 for D (6 bases each). The J call may be mistaken, given a closer DNA end match to TRBJ2-7. CDR1 is SGHVS and CDR2 is FQNEAQ in the germline V gene. The CDR3 is 16 residues long. The CDR3 DNA is TGTGCCAGCAGCTTAGGGAACAGGGAGGCCCCCTGCGAGCAGTACTTC. It is translated as CASSLGNREAPCEQYF.

The chain couples TRBV10-3 to TRBJ1-4; perhaps TRBD1 as D (5 bases). The CDR3 spans 17 residues. V shed 3 bases and J shed 0 bases, with 14 bases lying between them. Germline values: CDR1 ENHRY, CDR2 SYGVKD. In nucleotides, the CDR3 is TGTGCCATCAGTGACGGGGCAGGCCTCCCAACTAATGAAAAACTGTTTTTT. Translating it yields CAISDGAGLPTNEKLFF.

This clonotype has more than one count but fewer than ten. The gene calls are TRBV6-5 and TRBJ1-1; D gene uncertain. With 3 bases removed from V and 2 bases from J, the gap between germline ends came to 7 bases. CDR3 length: 13 amino acids. Germline V gene lookup returns CDR1 MNHEY and CDR2 SVGAGI. The CDR3 loop reads CASSYYLNTEAFF. DNA of the CDR3: TGTGCCAGCAGTTATTACCTCAACACTGAAGCTTTCTTT.

The chain couples TRBV13 to TRBJ2-7; 8 bases match TRBD2. J lost 0 bases, V lost 5 bases, and 6 bases had no gene match. Germline loops: CDR1 PRHDT, CDR2 FYEKMQ (reference sequence). CDR3 length: 15 residues. This CDR3 is CASSPGLALSYEQYF. CDR3 coding DNA: TGTGCCAGCAGCCCTGGACTAGCCCTCTCCTACGAGCAGTACTTC.

This rearrangement joins TRBV2 to TRBJ2-5; D remains unclear. The DNA end favors TRBJ2-7, so the J call may be wrong. The germline V gene has CDR1 SNHLY and CDR2 FYNNEI. The CDR3 has 15 residues. The CDR3 coding sequence is TGTGCCAGCACCCTAGAAGGCGTCGGCCGGTACGAGCAGTACTTC. This gives the protein CASTLEGVGRYEQYF.

V and J are TRBV29-1 and TRBJ1-5; TRBD1 matches at 7 bases. CDR3 length: 14 amino acids. Germline lookup yields CDR1 SQVTM and CDR2 ANQGSEA. V dropped 6 bases and J dropped 5; count of bases not matched to a gene: 10. The DNA of the CDR3 is TGCAGCGTCGCAAGTACAGGGGATGATCAGCCCCAGCATTTT. Protein: CSVASTGDDQPQHF.

This clonotype occurred once. The rearrangement links TRBV20-1 to TRBJ1-4; a possible D gene is TRBD1 (6 bases). V was cut by 6 bases and J by 6 bases, with 14 bases left in between. CDR1 is DFQATT and CDR2 is SNEGSKA in the germline V gene (reference sequence). The CDR3 is 13 residues long. CDR3 loop: CSATRGGDEKLFF. CDR3 in DNA: TGCAGTGCCACCAGGGGAGGGGATGAAAAACTGTTTTTT.

This chain uses TRBV20-1 with TRBJ2-7; a weak D match, TRBD2 (6 bases). V lost 0 bases to trimming and J lost 4 bases, with 13 bases between them. The CDR3 loop spans 14 amino acids. Per germline, CDR1 DFQATT and CDR2 SNEGSKA (reference sequence). This chain's CDR3 is CSARDPRLDYEQYF. The CDR3, as DNA: TGCAGTGCTAGAGATCCTAGACTAGATTACGAGCAGTACTTC.

The rearrangement links TRBV6-5 to TRBJ2-4; 7 positions agree with TRBD2. The J call may be wrong; the DNA end is better matched by TRBJ2-7. The CDR3 runs to 15 residues. CDR1 is MNHEY and CDR2 is SVGAGI in the germline V gene. The CDR3 region is CATRLSRGLGTEQYF. The CDR3 coding sequence is TGTGCCACCCGACTTTCTAGAGGACTAGGGACCGAGCAGTACTTC.

The J gene is TRBJ1-2, the V gene TRBV7-2; no clear D gene. The V end lost 5 bases, the J end lost 4 bases, and 23 bases lay between the germline ends. The germline V gene has CDR1 SGHTA and CDR2 FQGNSA. The CDR3 consists of 17 residues. DNA for the CDR3: TGTGCCAGCAGCCCCGAATGGACTGCCCTATCCCTCTATGGCTACACCTTC. Its translation is CASSPEWTALSLYGYTF. Together with reference TRBV7-2 and TRBJ1-2, the CDR3 gives the full variable domain: GAGVSQSPSNKVTEKGKDVELRCDPISGHTALYWYRQSLGQGLEFLIYFQGNSAPDKSGLPSDRFSAERTGGSVSTLTIQRTQQEDSAVYLCASSPEWTALSLYGYTFGSGTRLTVV.

The chain uses TRBV5-1 and TRBJ2-7; D uncertain. CDR1 is SGHRS and CDR2 is YFSETQ in the germline V gene. The V and J ends lost 0 bases and 3 bases respectively, with 10 bases between them. This CDR3 is 14 amino acids long. The CDR3 sequence is CASSLVSAYYEQYF. In DNA, the CDR3 is TGCGCCAGCAGCTTGGTGTCAGCCTACTACGAGCAGTACTTC.

This clonotype was found a few times. The rearrangement joins TRBV7-2 to TRBJ2-4; 10 bases are a match to TRBD1. V lost 5 bases, J lost 13 bases, and 17 bases stayed unmatched. The CDR3 spans 16 residues. The germline V gene has CDR1 SGHTA and CDR2 FQGNSA. The CDR3 here is CASSPTRQGAMKEQYF. The CDR3 DNA sequence: TGTGCCAGCAGCCCCACCAGACAGGGGGCGATGAAAGAGCAGTACTTC.

The chain's CDR3 is CASSLPTSGAYEQYF. The CDR3 nucleotides read TGTGCCAGCAGTTTGCCGACTAGCGGGGCCTACGAGCAGTACTTC. The J gene is TRBJ2-7, the V gene TRBV12-3 or TRBV12-4, with 11 positions matching TRBD2. V trimming: 3 bases; J trimming: 2 bases; junction bases outside the gene matches: 3. The CDR3 is 15 amino acids.

The chain carries TRBV4-1 and TRBJ2-1; 7 nucleotides match TRBD2. CDR3 length: 16 amino acids. CDR1 MGHRA and CDR2 YSYEKL come from the germline V gene. V lost 4 bases and J lost 6; bases outside the gene matches: 12. Here the CDR3 DNA reads TGCGCCAGCAGCCCCGGGGGTCTAGCGGAGGTCAATGAGCAGTTCTTC. This translates into CASSPGGLAEVNEQFF.

This sequence joins TRBV9 and TRBJ2-3, with D possibly being TRBD2 (6 bases). The CDR3 totals 17 residues. From germline, CDR1 is SGDLS and CDR2 YYNGEE. V shed 2 bases and J shed 6 bases, with 22 bases lying between them. CDR3 nucleotides: TGTGCCAGCAGCGTCGTTGACGGGACTTTGGTTTTTGATACGCAGTATTTT. This sequence encodes CASSVVDGTLVFDTQYF.

In its sample, this clonotype was seen a few times. This sequence joins TRBV28 and TRBJ1-4; D is ambiguous. The CDR3 sequence is 16 residues long. Between the trimmed V and J ends, which lost 6 bases and 8 bases, there was a span of 22 bases. From germline, CDR1 is MDHEN and CDR2 SYDVKM. The CDR3, as DNA: TGTGCCAGCAGCCCCGCAAGGGAGGGAGGGCACGAAAAACTGTTTTTT. Translation: CASSPAREGGHEKLFF.

This clonotype showed up just a few times. This chain joins TRBV7-2 and TRBJ1-2, with D possibly matching TRBD1 (6 bases). V dropped 3 bases and J dropped 4 bases, with 12 bases sitting between them. The CDR3 runs to 14 residues. Germline CDR1 SGHTA, CDR2 FQGNSA. CDR3 bases: TGTGCCAGCAGCTTGGACAGTCGGATCTATGGCTACACCTTC. It translates to CASSLDSRIYGYTF.